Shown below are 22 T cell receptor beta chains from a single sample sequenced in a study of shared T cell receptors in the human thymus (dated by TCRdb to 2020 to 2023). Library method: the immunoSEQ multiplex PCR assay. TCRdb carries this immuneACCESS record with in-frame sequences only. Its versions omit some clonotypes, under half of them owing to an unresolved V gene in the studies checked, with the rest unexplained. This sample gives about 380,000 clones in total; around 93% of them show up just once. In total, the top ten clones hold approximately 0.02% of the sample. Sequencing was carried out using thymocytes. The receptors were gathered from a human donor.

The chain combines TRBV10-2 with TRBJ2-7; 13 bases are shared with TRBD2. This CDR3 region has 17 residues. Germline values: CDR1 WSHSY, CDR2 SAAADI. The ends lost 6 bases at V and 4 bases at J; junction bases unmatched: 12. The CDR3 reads CASSDGLAGEKVYEQYF. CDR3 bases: TGCGCCAGCAGCGACGGACTAGCGGGAGAAAAGGTATACGAGCAGTACTTC.

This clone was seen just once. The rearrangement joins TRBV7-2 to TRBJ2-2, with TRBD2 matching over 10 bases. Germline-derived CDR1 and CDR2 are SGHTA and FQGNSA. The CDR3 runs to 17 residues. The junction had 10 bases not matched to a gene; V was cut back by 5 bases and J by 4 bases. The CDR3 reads CASSPRLAGVGTGELFF. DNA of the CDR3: TGTGCCAGCAGCCCGCGTCTAGCGGGAGTGGGCACCGGGGAGCTGTTTTTT. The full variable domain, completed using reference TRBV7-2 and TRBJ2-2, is GAGVSQSPSNKVTEKGKDVELRCDPISGHTALYWYRQSLGQGLEFLIYFQGNSAPDKSGLPSDRFSAERTGGSVSTLTIQRTQQEDSAVYLCASSPRLAGVGTGELFFGEGSRLTVL.

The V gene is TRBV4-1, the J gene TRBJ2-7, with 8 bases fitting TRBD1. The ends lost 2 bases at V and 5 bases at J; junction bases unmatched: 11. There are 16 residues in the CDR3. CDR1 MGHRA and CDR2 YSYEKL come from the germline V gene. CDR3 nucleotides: TGCGCCAGCAGCCAATGTCTGGGACAGGTGTGCCACGAGCAGTACTTC. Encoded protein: CASSQCLGQVCHEQYF.

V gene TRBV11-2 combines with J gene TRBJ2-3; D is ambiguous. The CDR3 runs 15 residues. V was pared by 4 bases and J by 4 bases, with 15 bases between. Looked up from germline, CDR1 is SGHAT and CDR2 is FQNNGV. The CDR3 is CASSSTTSSADTQYF. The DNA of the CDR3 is TGTGCCAGCAGCTCCACGACTTCCTCGGCAGATACGCAGTATTTT.

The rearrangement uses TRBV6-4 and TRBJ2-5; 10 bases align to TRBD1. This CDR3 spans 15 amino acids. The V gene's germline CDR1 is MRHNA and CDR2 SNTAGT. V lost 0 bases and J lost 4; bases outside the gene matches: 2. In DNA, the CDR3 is TGTGCCAGCAGTGACTCAGGGACAGGGGCAGAGACCCAGTACTTC. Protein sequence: CASSDSGTGAETQYF.

The CDR3 is CASREGTGGEGETQYF. As DNA, the CDR3 is TGTGCCAGCAGGGAAGGGACAGGGGGTGAAGGAGAGACCCAGTACTTC. J is TRBJ2-5 and V is TRBV27, with 11 bases that match TRBD1. The CDR3 consists of 16 residues. Trimming removed 6 bases from V and 4 bases from J; junction bases left unmatched: 10. In germline, CDR1 is MNHEY, CDR2 SMNVEV (reference sequence).

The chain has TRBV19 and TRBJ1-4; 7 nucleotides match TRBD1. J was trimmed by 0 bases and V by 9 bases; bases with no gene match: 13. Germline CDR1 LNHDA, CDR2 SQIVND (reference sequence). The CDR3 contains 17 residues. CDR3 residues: CASQGDTSVATNEKLFF. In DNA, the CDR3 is TGTGCCAGCCAGGGGGACACCAGTGTAGCAACTAATGAAAAACTGTTTTTT.

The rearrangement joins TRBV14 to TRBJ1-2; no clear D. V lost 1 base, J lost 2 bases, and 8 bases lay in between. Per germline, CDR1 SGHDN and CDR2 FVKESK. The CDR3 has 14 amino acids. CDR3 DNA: TGTGCCAGCAGCCAAGGAGGCAGGAACTATGGCTACACCTTC. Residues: CASSQGGRNYGYTF.

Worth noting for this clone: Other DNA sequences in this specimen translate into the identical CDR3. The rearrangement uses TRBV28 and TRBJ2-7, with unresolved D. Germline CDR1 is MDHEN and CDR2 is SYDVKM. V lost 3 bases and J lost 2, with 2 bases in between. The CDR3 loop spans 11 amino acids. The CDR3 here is CASSFTYEQYF. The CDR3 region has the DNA TGTGCCAGCAGTTTTACCTACGAGCAGTACTTC. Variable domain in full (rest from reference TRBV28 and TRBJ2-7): DVKVTQSSRYLVKRTGEKVFLECVQDMDHENMFWYRQDPGLGLRLIYFSYDVKMKEKGDIPEGYSVSREKKERFSLILESASTNQTSMYLCASSFTYEQYFGPGTRLTVT.

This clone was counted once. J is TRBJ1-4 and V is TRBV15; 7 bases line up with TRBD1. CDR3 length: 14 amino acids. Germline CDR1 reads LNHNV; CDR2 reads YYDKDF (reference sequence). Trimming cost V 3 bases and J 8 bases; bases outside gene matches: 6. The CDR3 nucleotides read TGTGCCACCAGCAGGGGACAGCCGGGAGAAAAACTGTTTTTT. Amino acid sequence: CATSRGQPGEKLFF.

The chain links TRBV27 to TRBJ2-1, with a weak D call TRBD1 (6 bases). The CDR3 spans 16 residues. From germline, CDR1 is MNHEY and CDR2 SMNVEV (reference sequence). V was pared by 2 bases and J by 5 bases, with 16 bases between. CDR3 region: CASSLASGEENNEQFF. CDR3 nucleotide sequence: TGTGCCAGCAGTTTAGCCTCAGGGGAAGAAAACAATGAGCAGTTCTTC.

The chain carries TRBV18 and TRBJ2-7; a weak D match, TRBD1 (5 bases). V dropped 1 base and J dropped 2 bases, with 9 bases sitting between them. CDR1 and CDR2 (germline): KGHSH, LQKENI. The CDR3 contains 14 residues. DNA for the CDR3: TGTGCCAGCTCACCACTGGACATCACCTACGAGCAGTACTTC. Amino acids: CASSPLDITYEQYF.

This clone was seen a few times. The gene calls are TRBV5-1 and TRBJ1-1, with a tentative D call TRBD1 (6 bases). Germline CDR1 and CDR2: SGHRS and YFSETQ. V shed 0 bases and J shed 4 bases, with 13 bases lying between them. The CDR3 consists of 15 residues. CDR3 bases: TGCGCCAGCAGCTTGGACCGGGGCAGGGGCACTGAAGCTTTCTTT. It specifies CASSLDRGRGTEAFF.

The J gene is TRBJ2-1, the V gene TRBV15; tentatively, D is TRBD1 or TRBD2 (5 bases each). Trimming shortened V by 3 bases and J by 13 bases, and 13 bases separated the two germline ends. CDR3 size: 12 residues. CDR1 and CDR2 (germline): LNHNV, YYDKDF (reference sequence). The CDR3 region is CATSRAGTDQFF. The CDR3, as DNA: TGTGCCACCAGCAGGGCCGGGACGGATCAGTTCTTC.

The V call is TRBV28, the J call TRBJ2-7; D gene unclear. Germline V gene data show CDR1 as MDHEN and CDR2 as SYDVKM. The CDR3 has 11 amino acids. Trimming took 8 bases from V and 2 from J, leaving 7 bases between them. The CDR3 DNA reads TGTGCCAGCGCGATAGCCTACGAGCAGTACTTC. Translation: CASAIAYEQYF. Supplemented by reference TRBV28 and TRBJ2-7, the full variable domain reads DVKVTQSSRYLVKRTGEKVFLECVQDMDHENMFWYRQDPGLGLRLIYFSYDVKMKEKGDIPEGYSVSREKKERFSLILESASTNQTSMYLCASAIAYEQYFGPGTRLTVT.

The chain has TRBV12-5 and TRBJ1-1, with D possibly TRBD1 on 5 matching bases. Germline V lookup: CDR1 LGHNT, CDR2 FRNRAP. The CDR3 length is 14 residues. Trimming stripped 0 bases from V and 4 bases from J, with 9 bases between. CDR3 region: CASGLVRGSTEAFF. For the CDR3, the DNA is TGTGCTAGTGGTTTGGTACGGGGGAGCACTGAAGCTTTCTTT.

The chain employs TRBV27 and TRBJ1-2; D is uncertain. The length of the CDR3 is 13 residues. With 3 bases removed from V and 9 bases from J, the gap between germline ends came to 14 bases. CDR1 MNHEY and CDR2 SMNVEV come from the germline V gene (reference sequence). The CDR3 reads CASSFTTPFCYTF. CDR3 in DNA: TGTGCCAGCAGTTTTACCACACCGTTCTGCTACACCTTC.

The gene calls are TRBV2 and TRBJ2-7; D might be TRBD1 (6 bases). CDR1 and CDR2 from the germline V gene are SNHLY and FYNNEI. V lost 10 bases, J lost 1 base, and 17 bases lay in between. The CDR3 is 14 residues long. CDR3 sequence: CATTPGTNSYEQYF. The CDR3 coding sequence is TGTGCCACTACTCCGGGGACAAATTCCTACGAGCAGTACTTC.

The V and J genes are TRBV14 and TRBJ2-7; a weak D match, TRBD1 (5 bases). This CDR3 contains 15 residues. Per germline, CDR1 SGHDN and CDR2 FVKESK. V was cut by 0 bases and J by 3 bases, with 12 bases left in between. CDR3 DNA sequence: TGTGCCAGCAGCCAAGATGGGGCTAGGTACTACGAGCAGTACTTC. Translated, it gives CASSQDGARYYEQYF.

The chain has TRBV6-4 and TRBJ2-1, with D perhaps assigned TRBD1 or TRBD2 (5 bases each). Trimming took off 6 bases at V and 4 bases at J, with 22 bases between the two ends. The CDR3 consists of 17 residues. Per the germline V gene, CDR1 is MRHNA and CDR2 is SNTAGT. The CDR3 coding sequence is TGTGCCAGCAGCGGGAAGCCTTTAAGAAGGGGATACAATGAGCAGTTCTTC. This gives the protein CASSGKPLRRGYNEQFF.

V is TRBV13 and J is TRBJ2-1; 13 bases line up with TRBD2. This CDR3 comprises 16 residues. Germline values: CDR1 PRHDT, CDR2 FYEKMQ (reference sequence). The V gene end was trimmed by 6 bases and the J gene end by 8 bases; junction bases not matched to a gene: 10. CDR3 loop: CASRPSGLAGDDEQFF. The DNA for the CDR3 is TGTGCCAGCAGACCGAGCGGACTAGCGGGAGACGATGAGCAGTTCTTC.

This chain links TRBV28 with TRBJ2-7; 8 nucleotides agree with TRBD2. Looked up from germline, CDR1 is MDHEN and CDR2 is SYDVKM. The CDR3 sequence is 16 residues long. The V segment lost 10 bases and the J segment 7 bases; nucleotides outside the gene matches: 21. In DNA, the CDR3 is TGTGCCACCGAACGAAACGGGGCGGGAGGACTGCAGGAGCAGTACTTC. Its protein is CATERNGAGGLQEQYF.